These 2 T cell receptor beta chains came from one sample sequenced in a study of human T cells and chemical hapten exposure. From the RACE reads, TCRdb called clonotypes with MiXCR, one entry per CDR3 protein. The top ten clones hold 2.1% of a sample with approximately 160,000 distinct CDR3 sequences, 25% to 35% of them seen once. Time point meaning: patch test 3, about 24 weeks after DPC sensitization. Treatment defined: therapeutic diphenylcyclopropenone sensitization with weekly scalp DPC. The sequencing here drew on whole blood, taken in connection with sensitization to the hapten diphenylcyclopropenone (DPC). All receptors come from a woman aged 18-29 years with alopecia areata. Some clones in this sample may be carry-over from other donors' samples.

The rearrangement uses TRBV7-2 and TRBJ1-1, with D possibly TRBD1 on 5 matching bases. V was shortened by 5 bases and J by 8 bases, with 18 bases between the two germline ends. The CDR3 runs 14 residues. Germline assignment: CDR1 SGHTA and CDR2 FQGNSA. CDR3 region: CASSTGGAQKEAFF. CDR3 DNA: TGTGCCAGCAGCACCGGCGGGGCTCAAAAAGAAGCTTTCTTT.

The chain links TRBV29-1 to TRBJ2-7, with 9 bases fitting TRBD2. Germline V gene data show CDR1 as SQVTM and CDR2 as ANQGSEA. V dropped 2 bases and J dropped 7; count of bases not matched to a gene: 12. This CDR3 is 15 amino acids long. This CDR3 reads CSVEWSLAGAGEQYF. The CDR3 DNA reads as TGCAGCGTTGAATGGTCTTTAGCGGGAGCGGGAGAGCAGTACTTC.